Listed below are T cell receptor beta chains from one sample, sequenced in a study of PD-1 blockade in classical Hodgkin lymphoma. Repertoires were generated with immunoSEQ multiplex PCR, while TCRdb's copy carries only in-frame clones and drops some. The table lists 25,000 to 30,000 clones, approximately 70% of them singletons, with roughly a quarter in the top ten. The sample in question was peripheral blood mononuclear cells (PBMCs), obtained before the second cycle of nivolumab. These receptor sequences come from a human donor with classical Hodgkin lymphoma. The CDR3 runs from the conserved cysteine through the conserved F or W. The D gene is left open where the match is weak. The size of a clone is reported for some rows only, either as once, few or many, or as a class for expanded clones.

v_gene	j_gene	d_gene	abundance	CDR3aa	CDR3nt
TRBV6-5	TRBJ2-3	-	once	CASSEWAVRDTQYF	TGTGCCAGCAGTGAATGGGCGGTCAGGGATACGCAGTATTTT
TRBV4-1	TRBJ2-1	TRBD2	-	CASSPQLAGGVNEQFF	TGCGCCAGCAGCCCACAACTAGCGGGAGGTGTCAATGAGCAGTTCTTC
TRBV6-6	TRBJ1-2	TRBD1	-	CASKPGQDFYGYTF	TGTGCCAGCAAACCGGGACAGGACTTCTATGGCTACACCTTC
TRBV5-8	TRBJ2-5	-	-	CASSFYGQGGETQYF	TGTGCCAGCAGCTTCTATGGACAGGGAGGGGAGACCCAGTACTTC
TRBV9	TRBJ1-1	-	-	CASSVAGTMNTEAFF	TGTGCCAGCAGCGTAGCTGGGACAATGAACACTGAAGCTTTCTTT
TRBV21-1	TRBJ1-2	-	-	CASSKELRRGQRAYGYTF	TGTGCCAGCAGCAAAGAACTTAGGAGAGGGCAGAGGGCCTATGGCTACACCTTC
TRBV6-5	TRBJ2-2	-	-	CASSMTGWGTGELFF	TGTGCCAGCAGTATGACAGGATGGGGGACCGGGGAGCTGTTTTTT
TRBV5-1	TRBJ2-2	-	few	CASNRAGQNTGELFF	TGCGCCAGCAACCGAGCGGGACAGAACACCGGGGAGCTGTTTTTT
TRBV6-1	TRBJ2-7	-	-	CASSEAGIGRQTLPYEQYF	TGTGCCAGCAGTGAAGCGGGCATTGGTCGTCAGACGCTGCCCTACGAGCAGTACTTC
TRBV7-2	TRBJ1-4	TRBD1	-	CASSQDRVATNEKLFF	TGTGCCAGCAGCCAAGACAGGGTAGCAACTAATGAAAAACTGTTTTTT
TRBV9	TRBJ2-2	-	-	CASSLQDPPYTGELFF	TGTGCCAGCAGCCTACAGGATCCCCCCTACACCGGGGAGCTGTTTTTT
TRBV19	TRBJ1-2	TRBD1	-	CASSPGTGLSYTF	TGTGCCAGTAGTCCCGGGACAGGGTTGAGCTACACCTTC
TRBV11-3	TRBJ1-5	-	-	CASSWGRPYSNQPQHF	TGTGCCAGCAGCTGGGGACGGCCGTATAGCAATCAGCCCCAGCATTTT
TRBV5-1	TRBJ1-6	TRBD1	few	CASSPSGAGTGNSPLHF	TGCGCCAGCAGCCCAAGTGGGGCCGGGACAGGGAATTCACCCCTCCACTTT
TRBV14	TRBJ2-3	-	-	CASSHLDSPLLTDTQYF	TGTGCCAGCAGCCACCTGGACAGTCCCCTCCTCACAGATACGCAGTATTTT
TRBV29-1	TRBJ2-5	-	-	CSVDRQETQYF	TGCAGCGTTGACAGACAAGAGACCCAGTACTTC
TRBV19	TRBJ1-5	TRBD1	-	CASSIRGQGGPQHF	TGTGCCAGTAGTATACGGGGACAGGGAGGGCCCCAGCATTTT
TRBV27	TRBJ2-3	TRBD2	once	CASSLSSRLAGGWGTDTQYF	TGTGCCAGCAGTTTATCGTCCCGACTAGCGGGAGGATGGGGCACAGATACGCAGTATTTT
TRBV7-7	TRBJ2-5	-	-	CASSLSGKETQYF	TGTGCTAGCAGCTTAAGCGGAAAAGAGACCCAGTACTTC
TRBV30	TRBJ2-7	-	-	CAWSVLGKGVVHEQYF	TGTGCCTGGAGTGTTTTAGGGAAAGGCGTCGTACACGAGCAGTACTTC
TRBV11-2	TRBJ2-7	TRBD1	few	CASSLDRVVYEQYF	TGTGCCAGCAGCCTGGACAGGGTCGTCTACGAGCAGTACTTC
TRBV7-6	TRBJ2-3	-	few	CASSLAGVGQGATDTQYF	TGTGCCAGCAGCTTAGCCGGCGTGGGGCAGGGAGCCACAGATACGCAGTATTTT
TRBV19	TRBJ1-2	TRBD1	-	CASSWTGGQGYTF	TGTGCCAGTAGTTGGACAGGGGGGCAAGGCTACACCTTC
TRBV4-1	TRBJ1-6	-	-	CASSPPQGRVSPLHF	TGCGCCAGCAGCCCACCCCAGGGGAGGGTTTCACCCCTCCACTTT
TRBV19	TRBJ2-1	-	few	CASSLYTSANEQFF	TGTGCCAGTAGTCTATATACGTCAGCAAATGAGCAGTTCTTC
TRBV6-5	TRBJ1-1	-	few	CASRPRRNTEAFF	TGTGCCAGCCGACCCCGACGGAACACTGAAGCTTTCTTT
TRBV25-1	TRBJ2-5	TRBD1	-	CASSAPGQTRQTQYF	TGTGCCAGCAGTGCACCGGGACAGACGAGGCAGACCCAGTACTTC
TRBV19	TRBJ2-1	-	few	CASSFISTEQFF	TGTGCCAGTAGTTTTATCAGCACTGAGCAGTTCTTC
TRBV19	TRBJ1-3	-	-	CASSILGASSGNTIYF	TGTGCCAGTAGTATCCTCGGGGCGAGTTCTGGAAACACCATATATTTT
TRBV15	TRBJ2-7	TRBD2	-	CATSRDRTLAAYEQYF	TGTGCCACCAGCAGAGACAGAACTCTAGCGGCCTACGAGCAGTACTTC
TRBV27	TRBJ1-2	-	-	CASSLVSGTSYGYTF	TGTGCCAGCAGTTTGGTTTCAGGAACCTCTTATGGCTACACCTTC
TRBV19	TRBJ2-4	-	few	CASSFRKNIQYF	TGTGCCAGTAGCTTCAGGAAAAACATTCAGTACTTC
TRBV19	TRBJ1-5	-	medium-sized	CASSFVGQPQHF	TGTGCCAGTAGTTTCGTTGGTCAGCCCCAGCATTTT
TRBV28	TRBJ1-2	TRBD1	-	CASSLLGTGFLGYTF	TGTGCCAGCAGTCTCCTCGGGACAGGGTTTCTAGGCTACACCTTC
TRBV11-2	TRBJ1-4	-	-	CASSLRGGGGEKLFF	TGTGCCAGCAGCTTACGCGGTGGGGGGGGTGAAAAACTGTTTTTT
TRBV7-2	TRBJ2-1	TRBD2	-	CASSLVSGGTYNEQFF	TGTGCCAGCAGCTTAGTAAGCGGGGGGACCTACAATGAGCAGTTCTTC
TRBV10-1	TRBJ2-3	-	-	CASSGGGLEDTQYF	TGCGCCAGCAGTGGGGGGGGCCTCGAAGATACGCAGTATTTT
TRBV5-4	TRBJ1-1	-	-	CASSLGAGRRLNTEAFF	TGTGCCAGCAGCTTGGGGGCGGGTAGACGGCTGAACACTGAAGCTTTCTTT
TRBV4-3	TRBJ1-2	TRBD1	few	CASSHQRQGSYGYTF	TGCGCCAGCAGCCACCAGAGACAGGGGTCGTACGGCTACACCTTC
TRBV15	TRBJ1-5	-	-	CATSREGGDNQPQHF	TGTGCCACCAGCAGAGAAGGGGGAGACAATCAGCCCCAGCATTTT
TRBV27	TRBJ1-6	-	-	CASTSAGGRNSPLHF	TGTGCCAGCACCTCAGCTGGGGGAAGAAATTCACCCCTCCACTTT
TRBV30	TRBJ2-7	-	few	CAWSGTQAYEQYF	TGTGCCTGGAGTGGGACTCAAGCCTACGAGCAGTACTTC
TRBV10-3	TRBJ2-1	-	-	CAISESGSYNEQFF	TGTGCCATCAGTGAGTCAGGGTCCTACAATGAGCAGTTCTTC
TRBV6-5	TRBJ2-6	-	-	CASSYQSPSGANVLTF	TGTGCCAGCAGTTATCAAAGCCCCTCTGGGGCCAACGTCCTGACTTTC
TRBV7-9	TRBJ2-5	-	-	CASSLVGGAYQETQYF	TGTGCCAGCAGCTTAGTCGGGGGAGCCTACCAAGAGACCCAGTACTTC
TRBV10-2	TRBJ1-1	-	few	CASSESGGVTEAFF	TGCGCCAGCAGTGAGTCTGGGGGCGTGACTGAAGCTTTCTTT